One sample yielded the 18 T cell receptor beta chains listed below, sequenced in a study of T cell responses to AZD1222 COVID-19 vaccine. Clones were read by immunoSEQ multiplex PCR, and TCRdb kept only the in-frame ones, dropping some. This sample has fewer than 300,000 clones, with approximately 95% found just once. The sequences come from peripheral blood, collected on day 0 of AZD1222 vaccination. Source of these receptors: an adult in good health.

The chain carries TRBV7-9 and TRBJ1-6; D gene unclear. With 0 bases removed from V and 5 bases from J, the gap between germline ends came to 2 bases. The CDR3 contains 13 residues. CDR1 and CDR2 (germline): SEHNR, FQNEAQ (reference sequence). CDR3 DNA sequence: TGTGCCAGCAGCTTAGCGGATAATTCACCCCTCCACTTT. It translates to CASSLADNSPLHF.

V usage is TRBV5-1 and J usage is TRBJ2-3; 11 bases are a match to TRBD2. Per the germline V gene, CDR1 is SGHRS and CDR2 is YFSETQ. V trimming: 2 bases; J trimming: 2 bases; junction bases outside the gene matches: 4. The CDR3 spans 16 residues. This CDR3 reads CASSFTSGGSTDTQYF. CDR3 nucleotide sequence: TGCGCCAGCAGCTTCACTAGCGGGGGATCCACAGATACGCAGTATTTT.

The V call is TRBV10-2, the J call TRBJ2-1; D is possibly TRBD1 (6 bases). This CDR3 has 13 residues. V lost 10 bases to trimming and J lost 2 bases, with 12 bases between them. Germline V CDR1 and CDR2: WSHSY, SAAADI. CDR3 DNA: TGCGCCATAAGACAGGATCCCTACAATGAGCAGTTCTTC. Translation gives CAIRQDPYNEQFF.

This chain connects TRBV18 to TRBJ2-1, with D tentatively TRBD2 (6 bases). Looked up from germline, CDR1 is KGHSH and CDR2 is LQKENI. The CDR3 length is 17 residues. V lost 0 bases, J lost 2 bases, and 14 bases lay in between. The DNA of the CDR3 is TGTGCCAGCTCACCACCGGTTGCTAGCGAAGCCTACAATGAGCAGTTCTTC. Translated: CASSPPVASEAYNEQFF.

The chain has TRBV7-3 and TRBJ2-1; 12 bases map to TRBD2. The germline V gene has CDR1 SGHTA and CDR2 FQGTGA. V lost 5 bases, J lost 15 bases, and 5 bases stayed unmatched. The CDR3 covers 12 residues. This CDR3 reads CASSPSGGAWFF. The CDR3 DNA is TGTGCCAGCAGCCCTAGCGGGGGGGCTTGGTTCTTC.

The DNA of the CDR3 is TGTGCCAGCAGCTCAACGACTAGCGGGGGTATCACAGATACGCAGTATTTT. Translated, it gives CASSSTTSGGITDTQYF. This chain joins TRBV11-2 and TRBJ2-3, with TRBD2 identical over 12 bases. With V trimmed by 4 bases and J by 2 bases, 7 bases remained unmatched. This CDR3 spans 17 amino acids. The germline V gene encodes CDR1 SGHAT and CDR2 FQNNGV.

About this clone: The sample carries other DNA sequences with the same CDR3. The chain is built from TRBV28 and TRBJ2-3, with 9 nucleotides matching TRBD1. V gave up 5 bases and J gave up 5 bases; unmatched junction bases: 5. The CDR3 length is 14 residues. CDR1 is MDHEN and CDR2 is SYDVKM in the germline V gene. This CDR3 is CASSLGTGRDTQYF. The CDR3 DNA is TGTGCCAGCAGTCTCGGGACAGGGAGAGATACGCAGTATTTT.

The rearrangement links TRBV6-1 to TRBJ2-2; a possible D gene is TRBD1 (5 bases). V was cut by 0 bases and J by 8 bases, with 10 bases left in between. There are 14 residues in the CDR3. From germline, CDR1 is MNHNS and CDR2 SASEGT. CDR3 nucleotides: TGTGCCAGCAGTGAAGCGCAAGGGGTTGGGGAGCTGTTTTTT. Amino acids: CASSEAQGVGELFF.

This CDR3 is CAISRQDNQPQHF. DNA for the CDR3: TGTGCCATCAGTCGACAGGACAATCAGCCCCAGCATTTT. The chain has TRBV10-3 and TRBJ1-5, with a weak D call TRBD1 (6 bases). The CDR3 consists of 13 residues. Germline lookup yields CDR1 ENHRY and CDR2 SYGVKD. The germline V and J ends were trimmed by 5 bases and 3 bases, with 8 bases remaining between them.

The chain is built from TRBV7-9 and TRBJ1-6; 9 nucleotides align to TRBD1. Germline V gives CDR1 SEHNR, CDR2 FQNEAQ (reference sequence). The CDR3 loop spans 14 amino acids. Trimming at V came to 6 bases and at J to 8 bases, leaving 5 bases not matched to a gene. CDR3 DNA sequence: TGTGCCAGCAGAGGACAGGGGCTTTATTCACCCCTCCACTTT. It specifies CASRGQGLYSPLHF.

The V and J genes are TRBV11-1 and TRBJ2-1; possibly TRBD2 for D (5 bases). Looked up from germline, CDR1 is SGHAT and CDR2 is FQDESV (reference sequence). V lost 7 bases, J lost 5 bases, and 18 bases lay in between. The CDR3 length is 15 residues. The CDR3 sequence: CASKGPGGGDNEQFF. DNA of the CDR3: TGTGCCAGCAAAGGCCCTGGAGGTGGGGACAATGAGCAGTTCTTC.

The V call is TRBV6-1, the J call TRBJ1-1; D is unresolved. CDR3 length: 16 amino acids. Per the germline V gene, CDR1 is MNHNS and CDR2 is SASEGT. Trimming pared 2 bases from V and 1 base from J, leaving 14 bases between. CDR3 coding DNA: TGTGCCAGCAGTGAAAATAACGCCCTAAGGAACACTGAAGCTTTCTTT. The encoded protein is CASSENNALRNTEAFF.

V gene TRBV28 combines with J gene TRBJ2-7; D remains unclear. The CDR3 has 13 amino acids. Germline values: CDR1 MDHEN, CDR2 SYDVKM. V lost 7 bases, J lost 7 bases, and 17 bases lay in between. This chain's CDR3 is CASTPPLPVEQYF. The CDR3 nucleotides read TGTGCCAGCACTCCCCCTCTACCGGTTGAGCAGTACTTC.

This clone is a singleton in its sample. The chain carries TRBV3-1 (or the pseudogene TRBV3-2) and TRBJ2-2; D not resolved. The CDR3 is 19 amino acids. V lost 1 base, J lost 1 base, and 19 bases lay in between. Per the germline V gene, CDR1 is LGHDT and CDR2 is YNNKEL (reference sequence). CDR3 loop: CASSQVTRVTSVNTGELFF. DNA for the CDR3: TGTGCCAGCAGCCAAGTTACAAGGGTGACCTCGGTGAACACCGGGGAGCTGTTTTTT.

The chain employs TRBV5-6 and TRBJ2-1; the D gene is possibly TRBD2 (7 bases). This CDR3 is built from 15 residues. The V gene's germline CDR1 is SGHDT and CDR2 YYEEEE. V was pared by 1 base and J by 3 bases, with 11 bases between. CDR3 protein: CASSLRGGIYNEQFF. The CDR3 nucleotides are TGTGCCAGCAGCTTGAGGGGGGGAATCTACAATGAGCAGTTCTTC.

This chain connects TRBV29-1 to TRBJ1-1, with no clear D. V shed 7 bases and J shed 4 bases, with 7 bases lying between them. CDR3 length: 10 amino acids. Germline V gene data show CDR1 as SQVTM and CDR2 as ANQGSEA. The CDR3 loop is CSAMGTEAFF. In DNA form, the CDR3 reads TGCAGCGCGATGGGCACTGAAGCTTTCTTT.

The V and J genes are TRBV28 and TRBJ1-1; no definite D call. CDR3 size: 15 residues. V was trimmed by 5 bases and J by 4 bases, leaving 17 bases between them. Germline V CDR1 and CDR2: MDHEN, SYDVKM. The CDR3 loop reads CASSPVRGGITEAFF. The CDR3 DNA reads TGTGCCAGCAGTCCCGTCCGTGGAGGAATCACTGAAGCTTTCTTT.

V gene TRBV5-1 combines with J gene TRBJ2-7; D possibly corresponds to TRBD1 (5 bases). Germline lookup yields CDR1 SGHRS and CDR2 YFSETQ. This CDR3 contains 16 residues. V lost 0 bases and J 6 bases, leaving 19 bases between the germline ends. DNA for the CDR3: TGCGCCAGCAGCTTGGAGATGACAGATCGCTCGCGCGAGCAGTACTTC. Its protein product is CASSLEMTDRSREQYF.